The 9 T cell receptor beta chains given below trace back to one sample, sequenced in a study of control samples from healthy donors and cancer patients. Sequencing was performed with immunoSEQ multiplex PCR; in TCRdb, only in-frame clones are kept and a portion is missing. The sample lists about 92,000 clones; around 80% were seen once. The sequencing sample was made of blood. The receptors shown here come from a woman aged 55-69 years in good health.

V is TRBV2 and J is TRBJ1-5, with 7 bases aligning to TRBD1. The CDR3 covers 17 residues. The V segment lost 3 bases and the J segment 3 bases; nucleotides outside the gene matches: 11. Per germline, CDR1 SNHLY and CDR2 FYNNEI. The CDR3 is CASSDYRGLTSNQPQHF. The CDR3 DNA follows: TGTGCCAGCAGTGACTACAGGGGATTGACCTCCAATCAGCCCCAGCATTTT.

The chain uses TRBV7-8 and TRBJ1-2; D unresolved. This CDR3 has 11 amino acids. Per germline, CDR1 SGHVS and CDR2 FQNEAQ. V gave up 5 bases and J gave up 3 bases, with 4 bases separating them. The CDR3, as DNA: TGTGCCAGCAGCCCTGACTATGGCTACACCTTC. Its translation: CASSPDYGYTF.

The V gene is TRBV14, the J gene TRBJ2-5; D is possibly TRBD2 (5 bases). V dropped 1 base and J dropped 4 bases, with 13 bases sitting between them. CDR3 length: 15 residues. CDR1 and CDR2 (germline): SGHDN, FVKESK. CDR3 amino acids: CASSQGVSERETQYF. CDR3 DNA: TGTGCCAGCAGCCAAGGAGTTAGCGAAAGAGAGACCCAGTACTTC.

V is TRBV9 and J is TRBJ1-4; a possible D gene is TRBD1 (5 bases). Germline CDR1 and CDR2: SGDLS and YYNGEE. The CDR3 has 15 residues. Trimming stripped 4 bases from V and 1 base from J, with 11 bases between. In DNA form, the CDR3 reads TGTGCCAGCAGCTCCCCGGGGGGAACTAATGAAAAACTGTTTTTT. It codes for CASSSPGGTNEKLFF.

Only a few counts were recorded for this clone. This chain links TRBV5-1 with TRBJ1-1; D remains ambiguous. V shed 2 bases and J shed 4 bases, with 12 bases lying between them. The CDR3 is made up of 14 amino acids. Per the germline V gene, CDR1 is SGHRS and CDR2 is YFSETQ. The CDR3 sequence is CASSLRPDSTEAFF. CDR3 bases: TGCGCCAGCAGCTTAAGGCCGGATAGCACTGAAGCTTTCTTT.

The genes are TRBV7-9 and TRBJ1-1; the D is unclear. Germline CDR1 reads SEHNR; CDR2 reads FQNEAQ (reference sequence). The CDR3 extends over 13 amino acids. Trimming pared 3 bases from V and 0 bases from J, leaving 5 bases between. CDR3 region: CASSFQMNTEAFF. The DNA for the CDR3 is TGTGCCAGCAGCTTTCAGATGAACACTGAAGCTTTCTTT.

The chain uses TRBV5-1 and TRBJ2-1, with 11 positions matching TRBD1. Germline V gene data show CDR1 as SGHRS and CDR2 as YFSETQ. CDR3 length: 15 residues. The V and J ends lost 9 bases and 3 bases, in that order; junction bases with no gene match: 8. This chain's CDR3 is CATTAGTGGYNEQFF. The CDR3 bases are TGCGCCACCACTGCCGGGACAGGGGGCTACAATGAGCAGTTCTTC.

This rearrangement joins TRBV7-9 to TRBJ1-4; TRBD1 is a possible D gene (5 bases). The CDR3 covers 12 residues. CDR1 and CDR2 (germline): SEHNR, FQNEAQ (reference sequence). V was clipped by 2 bases and J by 16 bases, with 14 bases between them. CDR3 protein: CASSLYDGHTFF. In DNA form, the CDR3 reads TGTGCCAGCAGCTTATATGACGGACATACGTTTTTT.

The chain recombines TRBV6-5 with TRBJ2-7; D not resolved. The germline V and J ends were trimmed by 8 bases and 7 bases, with 18 bases remaining between them. Germline V lookup: CDR1 MNHEY, CDR2 SVGAGI. CDR3 length: 13 amino acids. Here the CDR3 reads CASSVGIAREQYF. The CDR3 DNA sequence: TGTGCCAGCTCCGTGGGAATCGCTCGGGAGCAGTACTTC.